Listed below are T cell receptor beta chains from one sample, sequenced in a study of shared clonotypes between healthy human individuals. Using immunoSEQ multiplex PCR, the repertoire was profiled, and TCRdb retains in-frame clones only, with some absent. Of about 1 million clones listed, around 75% were seen once; the top ten hold around 1.5%. The sequencing sample was made of memory CD4+ T cells sorted from blood. The receptors come from a man between 18 and 35 years old in good health. The CDR3 runs from the conserved cysteine through the conserved F or W. Each record gives: clone size, D gene, J gene, V gene, CDR3 DNA, CDR3 protein. The D gene is left open where the match is weak. Expanded clones get a size class; other rows say once, few or many, or leave the size out.

clone_size: .
d_call: TRBD2
j_call: TRBJ2-7
v_call: TRBV6-6
cdr3_nt: TGTGCCAGCAGTGACCGACTAGCGGGGTCCTACGAGCAGTACTTC
cdr3_aa: CASSDRLAGSYEQYF

clone_size: few
d_call: .
j_call: TRBJ1-3
v_call: TRBV7-9
cdr3_nt: TGTGCCAGCAGCTTAGAGATTCGGACGGGAAGTGGAGCTGGAAACACCATATATTTT
cdr3_aa: CASSLEIRTGSGAGNTIYF

clone_size: few
d_call: .
j_call: TRBJ2-7
v_call: TRBV20-1
cdr3_nt: TGCAGTGCTGGGCCATTTCGCGAGCAGTACTTC
cdr3_aa: CSAGPFREQYF

clone_size: .
d_call: TRBD2
j_call: TRBJ2-7
v_call: TRBV5-1
cdr3_nt: TGCGCCAGCAGCTGGACGCTAGCGGGGGGAGCCTACGAGCAGTACTTC
cdr3_aa: CASSWTLAGGAYEQYF

clone_size: .
d_call: TRBD1
j_call: TRBJ2-7
v_call: TRBV6-1
cdr3_nt: TGTGCCAGCAGGAGACAGGGGAACGAGCAGTACTTC
cdr3_aa: CASRRQGNEQYF

clone_size: few
d_call: TRBD2
j_call: TRBJ2-5
v_call: TRBV28
cdr3_nt: TGTGCCAGCAGTTCGGGATTTAGCGGGGCGGGGGAGACCCAGTACTTC
cdr3_aa: CASSSGFSGAGETQYF

clone_size: .
d_call: TRBD2
j_call: TRBJ2-3
v_call: TRBV7-2
cdr3_nt: TGTGCCAGCAGCTCCCGGGGGGAGCGCACAGATACGCAGTATTTT
cdr3_aa: CASSSRGERTDTQYF

clone_size: .
d_call: TRBD1
j_call: TRBJ1-2
v_call: TRBV19
cdr3_nt: TGTGCCAGTAGTCTTCAACAGGGGGCGTACTATGGCTACACCTTC
cdr3_aa: CASSLQQGAYYGYTF

clone_size: .
d_call: TRBD1
j_call: TRBJ1-6
v_call: TRBV5-1
cdr3_nt: TGCGCCAGCAGCGCCTCCGGGACAGGGGGAAGTTCACCCCTCCACTTT
cdr3_aa: CASSASGTGGSSPLHF

clone_size: many
d_call: .
j_call: TRBJ2-1
v_call: TRBV7-9
cdr3_nt: TGTGCCAGCAGCTTAAGGGTGGCCCGAAGCTCCTACAATGAGCAGTTCTTC
cdr3_aa: CASSLRVARSSYNEQFF

clone_size: .
d_call: TRBD2
j_call: TRBJ2-5
v_call: TRBV11-1
cdr3_nt: TGTGCCAGCAGCCGTCTAGCGGGGGACTCACAAGAGACCCAGTACTTC
cdr3_aa: CASSRLAGDSQETQYF

clone_size: .
d_call: TRBD2
j_call: TRBJ2-7
v_call: TRBV7-8
cdr3_nt: TGTGCCAGCAGCCCCAGACTAGCGGGGAACCTCTACGAGCAGTACTTC
cdr3_aa: CASSPRLAGNLYEQYF

clone_size: .
d_call: .
j_call: TRBJ2-7
v_call: TRBV6-1
cdr3_nt: TGTGCCAGCGGGCCCCGGGGGCTCGAGCAGTACTTC
cdr3_aa: CASGPRGLEQYF

clone_size: .
d_call: TRBD1
j_call: TRBJ1-1
v_call: TRBV19
cdr3_nt: TGTGCCAGTAGTATGGGACAGGGGAACACTGAAGCTTTCTTT
cdr3_aa: CASSMGQGNTEAFF

clone_size: .
d_call: .
j_call: TRBJ1-2
v_call: TRBV28
cdr3_nt: TGTGCCAGCAGTAAAGGGGGGAACTATGGCTACACCTTC
cdr3_aa: CASSKGGNYGYTF

clone_size: .
d_call: TRBD2
j_call: TRBJ2-1
v_call: TRBV5-4
cdr3_nt: TGTGCCAGCACGACTGGGACTAGCGGGAGCACTGGGCGTGAGCAGTTCTTC
cdr3_aa: CASTTGTSGSTGREQFF

clone_size: few
d_call: .
j_call: TRBJ2-5
v_call: TRBV7-2
cdr3_nt: TGTGCCAGCAGCTTACAAGGTGTTGAGACCCAGTACTTC
cdr3_aa: CASSLQGVETQYF

clone_size: few
d_call: .
j_call: TRBJ1-5
v_call: TRBV19
cdr3_nt: TGTGCCAGTAGTATAGCCCGGCCCGGCAATCAGCCCCAGCATTTT
cdr3_aa: CASSIARPGNQPQHF

clone_size: once
d_call: .
j_call: TRBJ2-2
v_call: TRBV6-1
cdr3_nt: TGTGCCAGCATGCAGTGGGGGAACACCGGGGAGCTGTTTTTT
cdr3_aa: CASMQWGNTGELFF

clone_size: .
d_call: TRBD1
j_call: TRBJ2-3
v_call: TRBV5-4
cdr3_nt: TGTGCCAGCAGCTTGGCGACAGGGGGTAGGGCACTCGCAGATACGCAGTATTTT
cdr3_aa: CASSLATGGRALADTQYF

clone_size: few
d_call: TRBD1
j_call: TRBJ1-6
v_call: TRBV28
cdr3_nt: TGTGCCAGCAGTTTGGGACAGCCCGGCTCCTATAATTCACCCCTCCACTTT
cdr3_aa: CASSLGQPGSYNSPLHF

clone_size: once
d_call: TRBD2
j_call: TRBJ2-1
v_call: TRBV7-6
cdr3_nt: TGTGCCAGCAGCTTAGCCTCCGGGAGGGGCACAACCTACAATGAGCAGTTCTTC
cdr3_aa: CASSLASGRGTTYNEQFF

clone_size: .
d_call: .
j_call: TRBJ1-1
v_call: TRBV7-9
cdr3_nt: TGTGCCAGCAGCTTAAGATGGACAGCGCCACTCATGAACACTGAAGCTTTCTTT
cdr3_aa: CASSLRWTAPLMNTEAFF

clone_size: few
d_call: TRBD2
j_call: TRBJ2-7
v_call: TRBV27
cdr3_nt: TGTGCCAGCAAACCTAGCGGGAACTCCTACGAGCAGTACTTC
cdr3_aa: CASKPSGNSYEQYF

clone_size: .
d_call: .
j_call: TRBJ2-7
v_call: TRBV7-2
cdr3_nt: TGTGCCAGCAGCTGGGGAAAGAGTCCCTACGAGCAGTACTTC
cdr3_aa: CASSWGKSPYEQYF

clone_size: .
d_call: TRBD2
j_call: TRBJ2-1
v_call: TRBV6-5
cdr3_nt: TGTGCCAGCAGTTACGGCCTAGCGGCCTACAATGAGCAGTTCTTC
cdr3_aa: CASSYGLAAYNEQFF

clone_size: .
d_call: .
j_call: TRBJ1-4
v_call: TRBV28
cdr3_nt: TGTGCCAGCAGTTTAAATGGCGGCGGTAATGAAAAACTGTTTTTT
cdr3_aa: CASSLNGGGNEKLFF

clone_size: .
d_call: .
j_call: TRBJ1-1
v_call: TRBV7-8
cdr3_nt: TGTGCCAGCAGCCTAGGAGGTCTTCCCGGAAGGAGGAACACTGAAGCTTTCTTT
cdr3_aa: CASSLGGLPGRRNTEAFF

clone_size: .
d_call: .
j_call: TRBJ1-1
v_call: TRBV25-1
cdr3_nt: TGTGCCAGCAGACACGACTCGAACACTGAAGCTTTCTTT
cdr3_aa: CASRHDSNTEAFF